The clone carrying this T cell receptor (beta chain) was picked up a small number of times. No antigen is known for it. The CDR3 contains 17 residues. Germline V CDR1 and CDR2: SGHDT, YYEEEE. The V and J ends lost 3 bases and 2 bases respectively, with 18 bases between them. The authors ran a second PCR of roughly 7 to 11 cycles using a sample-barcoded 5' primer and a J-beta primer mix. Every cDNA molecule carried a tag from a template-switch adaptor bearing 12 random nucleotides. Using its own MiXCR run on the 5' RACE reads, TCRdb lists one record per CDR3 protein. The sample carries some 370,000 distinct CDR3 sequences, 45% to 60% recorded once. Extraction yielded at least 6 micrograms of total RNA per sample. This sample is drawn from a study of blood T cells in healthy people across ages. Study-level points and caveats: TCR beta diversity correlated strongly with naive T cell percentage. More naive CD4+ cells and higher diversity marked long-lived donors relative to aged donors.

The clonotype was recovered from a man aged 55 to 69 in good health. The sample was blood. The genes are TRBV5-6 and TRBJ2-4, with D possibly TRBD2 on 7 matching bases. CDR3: CASSSTGGGATKNIQYF. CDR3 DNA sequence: TGTGCCAGCAGCTCAACCGGCGGGGGCGCCACCAAAAACATTCAGTACTTC.